This T cell receptor (beta chain) derives from a study of blood T cell repertoires in COVID-19. Study context: Sites across the United States, Italy and Spain contributed samples from acute and convalescent COVID-19. Sources were T cells, B-cell-depleted T cells, or PBMCs; the material itself was cDNA or gDNA.

Per the germline V gene, CDR1 is SNHLY and CDR2 is FYNNEI. The CDR3 spans 18 residues. Trimming stripped 6 bases from V and 0 bases from J, with 23 bases between. Original analysis: Estimated nucleated cell counts came from reference gene primer amplification. Method: immunoSEQ multiplex PCR; TCRdb's copy keeps in-frame clones and lacks some. The DNA gave D and trimming, while V, J and clone size come from that table. The sample has fewer than 120,000 clones; approximately 79% are singletons. Sequencing was done on a sample of peripheral blood. The rearrangement links TRBV2 to TRBJ1-2; TRBD1 might be the D (5 bases). The TCR comes from an elderly woman with active or convalescent COVID-19. The CDR3 sequence: CASSRAVGVRSPNYGYTF. The CDR3 bases are TGTGCCAGCAGCAGGGCCGTGGGTGTTCGTTCCCCTAACTATGGCTACACCTTC.